The entry below gives a single T cell receptor (beta chain) sequence along with its context. TCRdb ran MiXCR on the RT-PCR reads and lists one entry per CDR3 protein. This table holds about 570,000 distinct CDR3 sequences, 11% found once. Trimming took 6 bases from V and 2 from J, leaving 13 bases between them. The CDR3 has 14 amino acids. These data are taken from a study of response to subunit inactivated influenza vaccine. Separately, the same data were catalogued under a study of T cells expressing NK-cell markers. That work states: The TCR beta cDNA came from 5'RACE template switching with UMIs. Several experiments employed an anti-gamma-delta TCR antibody to confine sorting to alpha-beta TCR T cells. NKG2C+ dominant clonotypes from 5 to 7 donors made up about 1.0-8% of CD8+ T cells.

This chain connects TRBV12-3 or TRBV12-4 to TRBJ2-5; D gene ambiguous. The sample was PBMCs from blood, taken on the day of vaccination. The source is a man over 45 who received an inactivated influenza vaccine. In DNA, the CDR3 is TGTGCCAGCAGCCCGGACGCAAATCAAGAGACCCAGTACTTC. The encoded protein is CASSPDANQETQYF.